Following are 28 T cell receptor beta chains from one sample sequenced in a study of shared clonotypes between healthy human individuals. The data were produced by immunoSEQ multiplex PCR, yet TCRdb's version contains in-frame clones alone and is incomplete. The sample shows some 2 million clones, roughly 94% of them seen only once. It was CD45RO-negative cells, positively selected for CCR7, that made up naive CD8 cells, with terminally differentiated effector memory CD45RA+ cells excluded. The specimen was naive CD8+ T cells sorted from blood. These receptors were obtained from a man younger than 35 in good health.

The chain links TRBV4-1 to TRBJ2-1; D ambiguous. This CDR3 contains 13 residues. CDR1 MGHRA and CDR2 YSYEKL come from the germline V gene. Trimming took off 1 base at V and 10 bases at J, with 11 bases between the two ends. This CDR3 reads CASSQGSSTEQFF. The CDR3 DNA reads TGCGCCAGCAGCCAAGGTAGCTCAACCGAGCAGTTCTTC.

This clone was seen a handful of times. V is TRBV2 and J is TRBJ2-7; D is uncertain. Germline CDR1 reads SNHLY; CDR2 reads FYNNEI. Trimming cost V 2 bases and J 1 base, with 3 bases left between them. This CDR3 contains 12 residues. CDR3 residues: CASSEPSYEQYF. CDR3 bases: TGTGCCAGCAGTGAACCGTCCTACGAGCAGTACTTC.

The rearrangement joins TRBV19 to TRBJ2-2; TRBD1 matches at 9 bases. The germline V gene has CDR1 LNHDA and CDR2 SQIVND (reference sequence). The ends lost 6 bases at V and 5 bases at J; junction bases unmatched: 4. The CDR3 runs to 14 residues. CDR3: CASSWDRATGELFF. As DNA, the CDR3 is TGTGCCAGTAGCTGGGACAGGGCTACCGGGGAGCTGTTTTTT.

CDR3 nucleotide sequence: TGTGCCAGCAGTTACGGCATCGGAGAGCAGTACTTC. Protein: CASSYGIGEQYF. The rearrangement links TRBV6-5 to TRBJ2-7; D remains ambiguous. This CDR3 is built from 12 residues. V lost 2 bases to trimming and J lost 7 bases, with 9 bases between them. Germline V gene lookup returns CDR1 MNHEY and CDR2 SVGAGI.

The V and J genes are TRBV5-6 and TRBJ2-7, with TRBD1 matching over 7 bases. The J segment lost 3 bases and the V segment lost 4 bases, leaving 10 bases of the junction unmatched. This CDR3 comprises 15 residues. CDR1 SGHDT and CDR2 YYEEEE come from the germline V gene. CDR3 sequence (DNA): TGTGCCAGCAGCCTTGGGACAGAGTCGCACTACGAGCAGTACTTC. Amino acids: CASSLGTESHYEQYF.

The chain's CDR3 is CASSPFGQGEQPQHF. CDR3 sequence (DNA): TGTGCCAGCAGTCCTTTCGGACAGGGGGAACAGCCCCAGCATTTT. This rearrangement joins TRBV27 to TRBJ1-5; TRBD1 matches 10 bases. Germline assignment: CDR1 MNHEY and CDR2 SMNVEV (reference sequence). Trimming removed 5 bases from V and 7 bases from J; junction bases left unmatched: 8. The CDR3 runs to 15 residues.

The chain is built from TRBV9 and TRBJ1-1; possible D gene TRBD1, 6 bases. The CDR3 loop spans 15 amino acids. Germline CDR1 is SGDLS and CDR2 is YYNGEE. Trimming removed 4 bases from V and 6 bases from J, with 19 bases in between. CDR3: CASSSLQGGRAEAFF. For the CDR3, the DNA is TGTGCCAGCAGCTCATTACAGGGAGGAAGGGCTGAAGCTTTCTTT.

Written as DNA, the CDR3 is TGTGCCAGCAGCCTCGGGAAAGAACTGTTTTTT. Protein product: CASSLGKELFF. J is TRBJ2-2 and V is TRBV7-9; tentatively, D is TRBD2 (5 bases). The ends were cut back, 5 bases at V and 14 bases at J, with 12 bases in the middle. CDR1 and CDR2 (germline): SEHNR, FQNEAQ (reference sequence). The CDR3 extends over 11 amino acids.

The chain links TRBV6-1 to TRBJ2-7; D remains unclear. The CDR3 loop spans 13 amino acids. Germline V gene lookup returns CDR1 MNHNS and CDR2 SASEGT. The V and J ends lost 5 bases and 3 bases respectively, with 11 bases between them. The CDR3 bases are TGTGCCAGCAGTCTGGAGTCTGTCTACGAGCAGTACTTC. Protein product: CASSLESVYEQYF.

The V gene is TRBV11-2, the J gene TRBJ2-3; D not certain. The CDR3 spans 14 residues. V was shortened by 0 bases and J by 2 bases, with 6 bases between the two germline ends. CDR1 is SGHAT, CDR2 FQNNGV, per germline. CDR3: CASSLEDLTDTQYF. The CDR3 bases are TGTGCCAGCAGCTTAGAGGACCTCACAGATACGCAGTATTTT. Together with reference TRBV11-2 and TRBJ2-3, the CDR3 gives the full variable domain: EAGVAQSPRYKIIEKRQSVAFWCNPISGHATLYWYQQILGQGPKLLIQFQNNGVVDDSQLPKDRFSAERLKGVDSTLKIQPAKLEDSAVYLCASSLEDLTDTQYFGPGTRLTVL.

Of note for this clone: Other DNA sequences within the sample encode an identical CDR3. The chain uses TRBV5-4 and TRBJ1-1, with unresolved D. The germline V and J ends were trimmed by 0 bases and 4 bases, with 7 bases remaining between them. In germline, CDR1 is SGHNT, CDR2 YYREEE (reference sequence). This CDR3 is 13 amino acids long. CDR3 sequence reads: CASSLVSGTEAFF. DNA for the CDR3: TGTGCCAGCAGCTTGGTGAGCGGCACTGAAGCTTTCTTT.

A note on this clone: This CDR3 is also generated by other DNA sequences in the sample. The rearrangement uses TRBV27 and TRBJ2-7, with D tentatively TRBD1 or TRBD2 (5 bases each). This CDR3 contains 14 residues. Germline V gene sequence: CDR1 MNHEY, CDR2 SMNVEV (reference sequence). Trimming shortened V by 2 bases and J by 4 bases, and 12 bases separated the two germline ends. CDR3 nucleotide sequence: TGTGCCAGCAGTTTAACAGGAGGCGGATACGAGCAGTACTTC. Its translation is CASSLTGGGYEQYF.

The chain is built from TRBV11-2 and TRBJ2-7; 7 positions match TRBD1. Germline CDR1 SGHAT, CDR2 FQNNGV. CDR3 length equals 13 residues. The trim removed 4 bases at V and 3 bases at J, leaving 3 bases unmatched. This CDR3 reads CASSWDSYYEQYF. The CDR3 nucleotides are TGTGCCAGCAGCTGGGACAGCTACTACGAGCAGTACTTC.

The chain couples TRBV10-3 to TRBJ2-6; TRBD1 agrees at 8 bases. Germline V lookup: CDR1 ENHRY, CDR2 SYGVKD. There are 15 residues in the CDR3. V was pared by 6 bases and J by 1 base, with 2 bases of the junction left unmatched. The CDR3 nucleotides read TGTGCCATCAGGGACAGGGATTCTGGGGCCAACGTCCTGACTTTC. Residues: CAIRDRDSGANVLTF.

This clone appeared once. This chain uses TRBV5-4 with TRBJ2-3; D is ambiguous. CDR1 is SGHNT and CDR2 is YYREEE in the germline V gene (reference sequence). V lost 2 bases, J lost 3 bases, and 7 bases lay in between. This CDR3 spans 13 amino acids. The CDR3 spells CASSFLVTDTQYF. For the CDR3, the DNA is TGTGCCAGCAGCTTCTTGGTTACAGATACGCAGTATTTT.

The gene calls are TRBV5-6 and TRBJ2-7; TRBD1 is a possible D gene (5 bases). V shed 1 base and J shed 6 bases, with 11 bases lying between them. Germline values: CDR1 SGHDT, CDR2 YYEEEE. This CDR3 comprises 13 residues. The CDR3 DNA follows: TGTGCCAGCAGCTTGAGGGCAGGGCCCGAGCAGTACTTC. This translates into CASSLRAGPEQYF.

The chain employs TRBV4-3 and TRBJ2-5, with TRBD2 identical over 8 bases. V dropped 1 base and J dropped 2; count of bases not matched to a gene: 6. This CDR3 has 16 amino acids. Germline CDR1 reads LGHNA; CDR2 reads YSLEER. CDR3 bases: TGCGCCAGCAGCCAAGCAATACTAGCGGAACAAGAGACCCAGTACTTC. It codes for CASSQAILAEQETQYF.

A word on this clone: The sample carries other DNA sequences with the same CDR3. The chain has TRBV9 and TRBJ1-2; D possibly corresponds to TRBD1 (6 bases). This CDR3 region has 13 residues. Trimming took off 4 bases at V and 2 bases at J, with 9 bases between the two ends. Germline CDR1 and CDR2: SGDLS and YYNGEE. CDR3 in DNA: TGTGCCAGCAGCCCAGGGGACAACTATGGCTACACCTTC. The encoded protein is CASSPGDNYGYTF.

V usage is TRBV29-1 and J usage is TRBJ1-5; no clear D gene. Germline CDR1 SQVTM, CDR2 ANQGSEA. The CDR3 contains 13 residues. Trimming cost V 3 bases and J 5 bases, with 11 bases left between them. The chain's CDR3 is CSVDVGLDQPQHF. Written as DNA, the CDR3 is TGCAGCGTTGATGTGGGTTTGGATCAGCCCCAGCATTTT.

J is TRBJ2-1 and V is TRBV7-9, with 8 positions matching TRBD1. The CDR3 is 15 amino acids. The V gene end was trimmed by 4 bases and the J gene end by 0 bases; junction bases not matched to a gene: 2. Germline loops: CDR1 SEHNR, CDR2 FQNEAQ (reference sequence). CDR3 nucleotide sequence: TGTGCCAGCAGCTGGACAGGGAGCTCCTACAATGAGCAGTTCTTC. Residues: CASSWTGSSYNEQFF.

The chain joins TRBV10-1 to TRBJ2-3; D remains ambiguous. The CDR3 extends over 12 amino acids. Germline V gives CDR1 WNHNN, CDR2 SYGVQD (reference sequence). Trimming removed 3 bases from V and 8 bases from J, with 9 bases in between. As DNA, the CDR3 is TGCGCCAGCAGTGATCTCTCGGGTACGCAGTATTTT. Protein: CASSDLSGTQYF.

CDR3 coding DNA: TGTGCCAGCAGCTTTTCTACAATGATCTACGAGCAGTACTTC. Its protein is CASSFSTMIYEQYF. The chain links TRBV5-6 to TRBJ2-7; D gene uncertain. The germline V gene has CDR1 SGHDT and CDR2 YYEEEE. V shed 2 bases and J shed 3 bases, with 12 bases lying between them. This CDR3 is 14 amino acids long. Using reference TRBV5-6 and TRBJ2-7 for the parts outside the CDR3, the full variable domain is DAGVTQSPTHLIKTRGQQVTLRCSPKSGHDTVSWYQQALGQGPQFIFQYYEEEERQRGNFPDRFSGHQFPNYSSELNVNALLLGDSALYLCASSFSTMIYEQYFGPGTRLTVT.

The V gene is TRBV9, the J gene TRBJ2-3; perhaps TRBD2 as D (6 bases). Trimming took off 3 bases at V and 1 base at J, with 15 bases between the two ends. Germline loops: CDR1 SGDLS, CDR2 YYNGEE. This CDR3 is built from 16 residues. The CDR3 sequence: CASSGRRGSGTDTQYF. For the CDR3, the DNA is TGTGCCAGCAGCGGGAGGCGGGGCAGCGGCACAGATACGCAGTATTTT.

The genes are TRBV10-3 and TRBJ2-1, with D perhaps TRBD1 (5 bases). Germline assignment: CDR1 ENHRY and CDR2 SYGVKD. V lost 0 bases and J 3 bases, leaving 12 bases between the germline ends. This CDR3 is 16 amino acids long. The CDR3 is CAISESTQGSYNEQFF. The DNA of the CDR3 is TGTGCCATCAGTGAGTCGACGCAGGGAAGCTACAATGAGCAGTTCTTC.

The chain is built from TRBV5-6 and TRBJ1-2; no clear D. CDR3 length: 12 amino acids. V dropped 1 base and J dropped 4 bases, with 5 bases sitting between them. The germline gives CDR1 SGHDT, CDR2 YYEEEE. The CDR3 loop reads CASSLPSYGYTF. The DNA of the CDR3 is TGTGCCAGCAGCTTGCCCAGCTATGGCTACACCTTC.

This sequence joins TRBV15 and TRBJ2-3; tentatively, D is TRBD2 (6 bases). This CDR3 region has 18 residues. Germline V gene data show CDR1 as LNHNV and CDR2 as YYDKDF (reference sequence). The V end lost 3 bases, the J end lost 2 bases, and 21 bases lay between the germline ends. Here the CDR3 DNA reads TGTGCCACCAGCAGGCAGGCCTTTGTAGCGGAAGACACAGATACGCAGTATTTT. Translating it yields CATSRQAFVAEDTDTQYF. Full variable domain (outside the CDR3, taken from reference TRBV15 and TRBJ2-3): DAMVIQNPRYQVTQFGKPVTLSCSQTLNHNVMYWYQQKSSQAPKLLFHYYDKDFNNEADTPDNFQSRRPNTSFCFLDIRSPGLGDTAMYLCATSRQAFVAEDTDTQYFGPGTRLTVL.

V is TRBV14 and J is TRBJ2-1; D might be TRBD1 (5 bases). The CDR3 has 13 amino acids. Germline lookup yields CDR1 SGHDN and CDR2 FVKESK. Trimming took 1 base from V and 9 from J, leaving 10 bases between them. The CDR3 sequence is CASSQGQWGEQFF. DNA of the CDR3: TGTGCCAGCAGCCAAGGACAGTGGGGTGAGCAGTTCTTC.

The chain employs TRBV5-1 and TRBJ1-2; 7 nucleotides agree with TRBD1. V was clipped by 0 bases and J by 4 bases; unmatched bases: 9. There are 16 residues in the CDR3. CDR1 is SGHRS, CDR2 YFSETQ, per germline. CDR3 residues: CASSLDGTATAYGYTF. CDR3 sequence (DNA): TGCGCCAGCAGCTTGGACGGGACAGCCACGGCCTATGGCTACACCTTC.